The clone carrying this T cell receptor (beta chain) was seen a few times. What it binds is not known. The record originates from a study of T cell repertoires in cytomegalovirus infection. There are 16 residues in the CDR3. V was cut by 4 bases and J by 0 bases, with 14 bases left in between. Germline CDR1 and CDR2: SGHVS and FNYEAQ. TCRdb itself ran the reads through MiXCR, one entry per CDR3 protein. The data show about 770,000 distinct CDR3 sequences, 25% to 35% seen once. The sample here was cultured CD8+ T cells from PBMCs, taken from culture after CMV antigen stimulation. The sequence was obtained from a human donor in good health (CMV status not recorded). Some clones in this sample may be carry-over from other donors' samples. The rearrangement joins TRBV7-6 to TRBJ2-3, with D tentatively TRBD2 (5 bases). CDR3: CASSSPEGPSTDTQYF. Written as DNA, the CDR3 is TGTGCCAGCAGCTCCCCCGAGGGCCCCAGCACAGATACGCAGTATTTT. The complete variable domain, with remaining parts taken from reference TRBV7-6 and TRBJ2-3, reads GAGVSQSPRYKVTKRGQDVALRCDPISGHVSLYWYRQALGQGPEFLTYFNYEAQQDKSGLPNDRFSAERPEGSISTLTIQRTEQRDSAMYRCASSSPEGPSTDTQYFGPGTRLTVL.